This section outlines one T cell receptor (beta chain) sequence together with its context. Its antigen remains unidentified. This specimen comes from a study of cytomegalovirus exposure and HLA in healthy donors. Data came from immunoSEQ multiplex PCR; TCRdb stores just in-frame clones and leaves some out. The top ten clones hold approximately 3% of a sample with about 140,000 clones, roughly nine tenths of them seen once. The germline V and J ends were trimmed by 8 bases and 2 bases, with 13 bases remaining between them. CDR1 is MDHEN, CDR2 SYDVKM, per germline. The CDR3 has 13 residues. Whole-study findings and limits: Within the 95 to 150 validation repertoires, first-cohort TCR clusters tended to co-occur, according to a later analysis.

The rearrangement uses TRBV28 and TRBJ2-7; a weak D match, TRBD2 (5 bases). The sequence derives from a man aged 18 to 29 in good health and CMV-seronegative. What was sequenced was PBMCs. This chain's CDR3 is CASVPSLAYEQYF. The CDR3 nucleotides are TGTGCCAGCGTTCCTAGCCTAGCCTACGAGCAGTACTTC.